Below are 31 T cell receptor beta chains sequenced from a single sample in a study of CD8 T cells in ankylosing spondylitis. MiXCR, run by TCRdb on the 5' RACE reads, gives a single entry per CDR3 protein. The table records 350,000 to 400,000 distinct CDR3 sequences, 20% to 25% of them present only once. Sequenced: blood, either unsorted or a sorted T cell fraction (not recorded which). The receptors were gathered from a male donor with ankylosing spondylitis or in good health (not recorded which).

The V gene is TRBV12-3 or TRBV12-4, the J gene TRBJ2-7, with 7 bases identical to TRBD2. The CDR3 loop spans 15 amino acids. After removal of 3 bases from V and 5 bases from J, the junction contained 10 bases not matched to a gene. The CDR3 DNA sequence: TGTGCCAGCAGTTTCGGGGGGTGGAGTAACCACGAGCAGTACTTC. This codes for CASSFGGWSNHEQYF.

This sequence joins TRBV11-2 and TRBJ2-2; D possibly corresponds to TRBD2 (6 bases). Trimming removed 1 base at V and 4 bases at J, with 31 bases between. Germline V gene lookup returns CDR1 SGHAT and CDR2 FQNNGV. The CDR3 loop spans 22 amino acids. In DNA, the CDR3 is TGTGCCAGCAGCTTAGGGGACTGGGGCAGCCAAGAAGTGGGTCCTATCACCGGGGAGCTGTTTTTT. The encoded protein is CASSLGDWGSQEVGPITGELFF.

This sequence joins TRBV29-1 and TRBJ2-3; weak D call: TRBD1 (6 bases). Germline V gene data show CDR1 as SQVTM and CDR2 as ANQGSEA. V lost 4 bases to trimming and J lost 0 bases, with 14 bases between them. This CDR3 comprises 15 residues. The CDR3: CSVVYWQGSTDTQYF. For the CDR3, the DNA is TGCAGCGTTGTTTACTGGCAGGGGAGCACAGATACGCAGTATTTT.

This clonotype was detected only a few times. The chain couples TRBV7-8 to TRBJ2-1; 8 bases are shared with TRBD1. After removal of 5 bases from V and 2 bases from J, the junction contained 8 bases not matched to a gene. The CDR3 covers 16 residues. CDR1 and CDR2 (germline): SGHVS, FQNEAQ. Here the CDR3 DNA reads TGTGCCAGCAGCCACAGGGGGGACAGTCCCTACAATGAGCAGTTCTTC. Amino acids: CASSHRGDSPYNEQFF. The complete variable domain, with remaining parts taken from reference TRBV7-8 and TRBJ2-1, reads GAGVSQSPRYKVAKRGQDVALRCDPISGHVSLFWYQQALGQGPEFLTYFQNEAQLDKSGLPSDRFFAERPEGSVSTLKIQRTQQEDSAVYLCASSHRGDSPYNEQFFGPGTRLTVL.

CDR3 in DNA: TGTGCCAGCAGCCAAGATCAGTGGACAGCCGCCTACGAGCAGTACTTC. Translation gives CASSQDQWTAAYEQYF. The V call is TRBV3-1, the J call TRBJ2-7, with D perhaps TRBD1 (6 bases). Trimming took off 0 bases at V and 2 bases at J, with 14 bases between the two ends. CDR3 length: 16 amino acids. The germline CDR1 and CDR2 sequences are LGHDT and YNNKEL (reference sequence).

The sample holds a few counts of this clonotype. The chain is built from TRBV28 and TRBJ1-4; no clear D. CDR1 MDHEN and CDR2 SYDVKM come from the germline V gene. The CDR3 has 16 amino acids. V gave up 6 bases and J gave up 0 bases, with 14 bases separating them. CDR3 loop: CASSRPEVATNEKLFF. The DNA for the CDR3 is TGTGCCAGCAGCCGCCCCGAGGTAGCAACTAATGAAAAACTGTTTTTT. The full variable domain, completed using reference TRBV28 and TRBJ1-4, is DVKVTQSSRYLVKRTGEKVFLECVQDMDHENMFWYRQDPGLGLRLIYFSYDVKMKEKGDIPEGYSVSREKKERFSLILESASTNQTSMYLCASSRPEVATNEKLFFGSGTQLSVL.

CDR3 nucleotides: TGTGCCAGCAGTTTATCCGTCGAGACCCAGTACTTC. It is translated as CASSLSVETQYF. This chain links TRBV28 with TRBJ2-5; D gene ambiguous. The CDR3 runs to 12 residues. From germline, CDR1 is MDHEN and CDR2 SYDVKM. V was trimmed by 1 base and J by 5 bases, leaving 5 bases between them.

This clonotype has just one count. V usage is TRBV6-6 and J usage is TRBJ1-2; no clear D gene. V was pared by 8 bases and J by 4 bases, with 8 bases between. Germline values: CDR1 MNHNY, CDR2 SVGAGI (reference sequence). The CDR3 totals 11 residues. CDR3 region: CASAYSYGYTF. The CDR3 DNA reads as TGTGCCAGCGCCTACAGCTATGGCTACACCTTC.

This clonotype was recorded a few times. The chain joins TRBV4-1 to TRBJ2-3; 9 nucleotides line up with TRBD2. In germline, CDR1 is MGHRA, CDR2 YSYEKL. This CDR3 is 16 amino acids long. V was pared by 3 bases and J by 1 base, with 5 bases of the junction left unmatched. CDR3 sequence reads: CASSQIRLAGTDTQYF. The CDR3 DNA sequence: TGCGCCAGCAGCCAGATCCGACTAGCGGGCACAGATACGCAGTATTTT.

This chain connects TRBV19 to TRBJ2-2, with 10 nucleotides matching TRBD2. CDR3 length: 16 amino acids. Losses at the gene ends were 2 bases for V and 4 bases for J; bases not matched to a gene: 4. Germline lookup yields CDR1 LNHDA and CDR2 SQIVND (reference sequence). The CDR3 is CASSILAGATTGELFF. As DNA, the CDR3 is TGTGCCAGTAGTATACTAGCGGGGGCGACCACCGGGGAGCTGTTTTTT.

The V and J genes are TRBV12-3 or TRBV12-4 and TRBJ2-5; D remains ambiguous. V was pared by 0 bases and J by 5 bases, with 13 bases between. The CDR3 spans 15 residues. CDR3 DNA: TGTGCCAGCAGTTTAGCGCACCAGGTCATGGAGACCCAGTACTTC. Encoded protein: CASSLAHQVMETQYF.

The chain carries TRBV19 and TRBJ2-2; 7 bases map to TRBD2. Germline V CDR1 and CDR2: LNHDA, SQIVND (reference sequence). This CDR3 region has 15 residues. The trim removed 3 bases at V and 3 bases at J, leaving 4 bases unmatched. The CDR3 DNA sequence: TGTGCCAGTAGTATTTGGCTAGCGGACACCGGGGAGCTGTTTTTT. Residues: CASSIWLADTGELFF.

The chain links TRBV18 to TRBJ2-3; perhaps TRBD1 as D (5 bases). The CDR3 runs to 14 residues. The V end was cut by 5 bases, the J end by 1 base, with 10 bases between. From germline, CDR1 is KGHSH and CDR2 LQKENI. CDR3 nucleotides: TGTGCCAGCTCATCCCAGACAGGCACAGATACGCAGTATTTT. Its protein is CASSSQTGTDTQYF. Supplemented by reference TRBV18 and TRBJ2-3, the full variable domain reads NAGVMQNPRHLVRRRGQEARLRCSPMKGHSHVYWYRQLPEEGLKFMVYLQKENIIDESGMPKERFSAEFPKEGPSILRIQQVVRGDSAAYFCASSSQTGTDTQYFGPGTRLTVL.

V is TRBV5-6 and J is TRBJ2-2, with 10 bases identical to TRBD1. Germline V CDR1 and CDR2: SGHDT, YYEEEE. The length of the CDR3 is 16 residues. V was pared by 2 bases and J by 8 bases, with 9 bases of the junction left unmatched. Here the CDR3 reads CASSLWDRGVSGELFF. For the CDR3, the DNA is TGTGCCAGCAGCTTATGGGACAGGGGAGTATCGGGGGAGCTGTTTTTT.

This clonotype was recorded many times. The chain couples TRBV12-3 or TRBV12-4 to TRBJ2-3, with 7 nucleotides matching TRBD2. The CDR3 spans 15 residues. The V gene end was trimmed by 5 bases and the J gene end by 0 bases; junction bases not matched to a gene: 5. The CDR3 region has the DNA TGTGCCAGCAGTCGTCTAGCGGCTAGCACAGATACGCAGTATTTT. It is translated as CASSRLAASTDTQYF.

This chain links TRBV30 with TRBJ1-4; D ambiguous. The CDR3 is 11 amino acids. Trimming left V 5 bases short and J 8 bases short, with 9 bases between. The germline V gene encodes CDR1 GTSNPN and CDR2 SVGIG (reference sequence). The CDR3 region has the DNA TGTGCCTGGTATGATGGGGAAAAACTGTTTTTT. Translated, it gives CAWYDGEKLFF.

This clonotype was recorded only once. CDR3 loop: CASNEDRGTYEQYF. CDR3 bases: TGTGCCAGCAACGAGGACAGGGGTACCTACGAGCAGTACTTC. V and J are TRBV25-1 and TRBJ2-7; TRBD1 agrees at 9 bases. From germline, CDR1 is MGHDK and CDR2 SYGVNS. There are 14 residues in the CDR3. V trimming: 7 bases; J trimming: 2 bases; junction bases outside the gene matches: 6.

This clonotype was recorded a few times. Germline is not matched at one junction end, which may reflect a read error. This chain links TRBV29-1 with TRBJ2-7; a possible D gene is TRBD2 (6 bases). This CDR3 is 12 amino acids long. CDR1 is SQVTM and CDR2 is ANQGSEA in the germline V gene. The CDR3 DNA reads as TGCAGCGTTGTTGGAGTTGGGGACGGACTATTCTTC. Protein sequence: CSVVGVGDGLFF.

CDR3 protein: CASSQDGTSGGTSYNEQFF. The CDR3 bases are TGTGCCAGCAGCCAAGACGGGACTAGCGGGGGGACCTCGTACAATGAGCAGTTCTTC. The rearrangement joins TRBV14 to TRBJ2-1, with TRBD2 matching 15 bases. The junction had 7 bases not matched to a gene; V was cut back by 0 bases and J by 4 bases. CDR3 length: 19 amino acids. Per the germline V gene, CDR1 is SGHDN and CDR2 is FVKESK.

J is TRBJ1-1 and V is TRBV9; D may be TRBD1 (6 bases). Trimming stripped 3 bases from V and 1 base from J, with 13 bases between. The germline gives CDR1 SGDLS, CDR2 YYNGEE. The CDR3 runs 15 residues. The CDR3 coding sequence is TGTGCCAGCAGCGCGGGCAGGGGAAGGAACACTGAAGCTTTCTTT. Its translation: CASSAGRGRNTEAFF.

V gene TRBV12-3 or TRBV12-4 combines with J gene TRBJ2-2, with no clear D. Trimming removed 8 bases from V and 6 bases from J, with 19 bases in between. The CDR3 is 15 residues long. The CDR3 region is CASSPGGVNPGELFF. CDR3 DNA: TGTGCCAGCTCACCCGGCGGAGTCAATCCCGGGGAGCTGTTTTTT.

The CDR3 spells CSARATSGGPGVVFDEQFF. CDR3 bases: TGCAGTGCTAGAGCAACTAGCGGGGGGCCCGGGGTCGTCTTCGATGAGCAGTTCTTC. The chain links TRBV20-1 to TRBJ2-1; TRBD2 matches 12 bases. There are 19 residues in the CDR3. After removal of 1 base from V and 8 bases from J, the junction contained 18 bases not matched to a gene. Germline lookup yields CDR1 DFQATT and CDR2 SNEGSKA (reference sequence).

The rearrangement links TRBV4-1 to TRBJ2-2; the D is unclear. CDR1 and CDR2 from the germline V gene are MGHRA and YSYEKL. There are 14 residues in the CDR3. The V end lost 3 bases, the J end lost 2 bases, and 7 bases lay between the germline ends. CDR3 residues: CASSHGPNTGELFF. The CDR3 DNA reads TGCGCCAGCAGCCACGGGCCCAACACCGGGGAGCTGTTTTTT.

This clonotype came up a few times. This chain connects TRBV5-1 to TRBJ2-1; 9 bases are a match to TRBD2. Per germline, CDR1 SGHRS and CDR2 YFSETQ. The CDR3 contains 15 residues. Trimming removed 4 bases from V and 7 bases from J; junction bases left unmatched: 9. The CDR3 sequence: CASSLFRGGANEQFF. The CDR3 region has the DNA TGCGCCAGCAGCCTGTTTCGCGGGGGGGCGAATGAGCAGTTCTTC.

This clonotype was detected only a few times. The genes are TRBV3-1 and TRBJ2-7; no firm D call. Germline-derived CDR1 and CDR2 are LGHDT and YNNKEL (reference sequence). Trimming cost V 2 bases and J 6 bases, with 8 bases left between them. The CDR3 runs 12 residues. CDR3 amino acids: CASSQPMGEQYF. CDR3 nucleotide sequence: TGTGCCAGCAGCCAACCTATGGGCGAGCAGTACTTC.

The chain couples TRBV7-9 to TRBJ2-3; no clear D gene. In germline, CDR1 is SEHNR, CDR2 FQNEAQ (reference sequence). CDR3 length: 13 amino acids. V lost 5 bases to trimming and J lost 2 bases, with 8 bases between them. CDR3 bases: TGTGCCAGCAGCCCTGAGCTCACAGATACGCAGTATTTT. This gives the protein CASSPELTDTQYF. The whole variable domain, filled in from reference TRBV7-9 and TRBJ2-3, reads DTGVSQNPRHKITKRGQNVTFRCDPISEHNRLYWYRQTLGQGPEFLTYFQNEAQLEKSRLLSDRFSAERPKGSFSTLEIQRTEQGDSAMYLCASSPELTDTQYFGPGTRLTVL.

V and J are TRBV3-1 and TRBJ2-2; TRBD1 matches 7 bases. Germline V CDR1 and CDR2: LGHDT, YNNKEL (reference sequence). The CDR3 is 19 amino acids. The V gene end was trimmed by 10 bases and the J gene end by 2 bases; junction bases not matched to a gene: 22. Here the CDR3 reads CAINPLTPPDRDNTGELFF. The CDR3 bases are TGTGCCATCAACCCACTAACCCCCCCTGACAGGGACAACACCGGGGAGCTGTTTTTT.

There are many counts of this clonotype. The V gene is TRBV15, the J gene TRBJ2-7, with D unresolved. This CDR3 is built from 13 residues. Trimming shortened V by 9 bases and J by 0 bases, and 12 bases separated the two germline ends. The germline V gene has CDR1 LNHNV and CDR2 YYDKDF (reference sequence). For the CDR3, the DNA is TGTGCCACGTCGCTACTACGCTCCTACGAGCAGTACTTC. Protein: CATSLLRSYEQYF.

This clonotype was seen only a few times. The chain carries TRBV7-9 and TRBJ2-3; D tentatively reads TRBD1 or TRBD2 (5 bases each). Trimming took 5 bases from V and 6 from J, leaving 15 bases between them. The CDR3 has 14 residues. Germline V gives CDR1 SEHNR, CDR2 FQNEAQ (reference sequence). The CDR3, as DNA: TGTGCCAGCAGCCTACTAGGGGAAGGGGATACGCAGTATTTT. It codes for CASSLLGEGDTQYF.

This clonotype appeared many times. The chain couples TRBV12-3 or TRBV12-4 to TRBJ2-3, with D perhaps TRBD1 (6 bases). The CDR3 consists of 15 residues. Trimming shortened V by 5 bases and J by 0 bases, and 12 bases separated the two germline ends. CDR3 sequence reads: CASSPRDTSTDTQYF. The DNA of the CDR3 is TGTGCCAGCAGTCCCCGGGACACCAGCACAGATACGCAGTATTTT.

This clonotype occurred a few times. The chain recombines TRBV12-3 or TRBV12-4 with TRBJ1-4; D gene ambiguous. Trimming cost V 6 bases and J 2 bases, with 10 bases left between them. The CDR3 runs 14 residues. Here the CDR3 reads CASRGRVTNEKLFF. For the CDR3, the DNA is TGTGCCAGCAGAGGTCGGGTTACTAATGAAAAACTGTTTTTT.